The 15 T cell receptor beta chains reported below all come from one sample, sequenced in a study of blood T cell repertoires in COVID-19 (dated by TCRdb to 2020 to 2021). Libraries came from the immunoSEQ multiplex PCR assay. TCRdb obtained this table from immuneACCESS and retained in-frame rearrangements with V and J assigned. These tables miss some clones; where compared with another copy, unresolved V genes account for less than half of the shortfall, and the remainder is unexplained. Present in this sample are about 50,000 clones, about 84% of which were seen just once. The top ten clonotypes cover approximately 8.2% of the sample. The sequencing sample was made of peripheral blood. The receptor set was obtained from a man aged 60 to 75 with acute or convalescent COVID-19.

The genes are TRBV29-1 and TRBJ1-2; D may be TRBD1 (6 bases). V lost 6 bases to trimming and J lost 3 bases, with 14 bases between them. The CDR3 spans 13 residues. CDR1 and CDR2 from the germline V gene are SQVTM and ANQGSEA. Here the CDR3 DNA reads TGCAGCGTGGTCGACAGGACCGACTATGGCTACACCTTC. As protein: CSVVDRTDYGYTF.

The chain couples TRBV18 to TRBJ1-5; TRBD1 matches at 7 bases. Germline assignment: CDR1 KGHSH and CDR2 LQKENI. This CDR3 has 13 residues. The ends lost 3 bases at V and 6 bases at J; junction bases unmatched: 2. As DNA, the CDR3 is TGTGCCAGCTCACCTGGGACAGTTCAGCCCCAGCATTTT. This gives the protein CASSPGTVQPQHF.

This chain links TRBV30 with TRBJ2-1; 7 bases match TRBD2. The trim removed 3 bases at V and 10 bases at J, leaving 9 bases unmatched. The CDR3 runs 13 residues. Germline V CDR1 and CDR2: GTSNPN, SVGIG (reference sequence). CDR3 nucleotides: TGTGCCTGGAGGAGCTCTAAGCGGGGCGAGCAGTTCTTC. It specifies CAWRSSKRGEQFF.

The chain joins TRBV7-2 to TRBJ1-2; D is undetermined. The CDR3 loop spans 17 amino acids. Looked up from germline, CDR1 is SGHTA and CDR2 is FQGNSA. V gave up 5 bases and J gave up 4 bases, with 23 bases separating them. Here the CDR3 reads CASSAPYPGRSAYGYTF. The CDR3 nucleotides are TGTGCCAGCAGCGCCCCGTACCCTGGGAGGTCGGCCTATGGCTACACCTTC. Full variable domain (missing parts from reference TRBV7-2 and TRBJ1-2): GAGVSQSPSNKVTEKGKDVELRCDPISGHTALYWYRQSLGQGLEFLIYFQGNSAPDKSGLPSDRFSAERTGGSVSTLTIQRTQQEDSAVYLCASSAPYPGRSAYGYTFGSGTRLTVV.

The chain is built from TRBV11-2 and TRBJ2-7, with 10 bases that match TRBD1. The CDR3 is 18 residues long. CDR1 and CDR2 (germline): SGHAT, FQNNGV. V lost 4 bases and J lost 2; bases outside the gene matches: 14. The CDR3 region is CASSSPKTDRGRPYEQYF. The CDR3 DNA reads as TGTGCCAGCAGCTCACCTAAAACGGACAGGGGGAGACCCTACGAGCAGTACTTC.

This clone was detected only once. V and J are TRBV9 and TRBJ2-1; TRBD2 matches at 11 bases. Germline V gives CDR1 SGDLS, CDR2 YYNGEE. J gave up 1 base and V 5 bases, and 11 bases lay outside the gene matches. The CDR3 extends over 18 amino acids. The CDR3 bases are TGTGCCAGCAGTCATAGCGGGGGGGCTCCTTTTTCCTACAATGAGCAGTTCTTC. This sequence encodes CASSHSGGAPFSYNEQFF.

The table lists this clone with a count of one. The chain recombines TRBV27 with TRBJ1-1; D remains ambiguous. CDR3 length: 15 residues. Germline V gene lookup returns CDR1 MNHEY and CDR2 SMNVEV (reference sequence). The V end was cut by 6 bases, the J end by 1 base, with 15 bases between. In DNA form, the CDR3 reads TGTGCCAGCAGCCCCATGTTGGGCAGGAACACTGAAGCTTTCTTT. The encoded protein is CASSPMLGRNTEAFF.

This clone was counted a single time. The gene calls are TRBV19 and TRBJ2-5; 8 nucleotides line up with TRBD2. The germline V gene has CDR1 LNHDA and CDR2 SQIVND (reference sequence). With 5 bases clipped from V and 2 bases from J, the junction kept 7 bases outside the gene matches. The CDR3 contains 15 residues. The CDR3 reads CASSLREGRQETQYF. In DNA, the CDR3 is TGTGCCAGTAGTCTCCGGGAGGGACGGCAAGAGACCCAGTACTTC.

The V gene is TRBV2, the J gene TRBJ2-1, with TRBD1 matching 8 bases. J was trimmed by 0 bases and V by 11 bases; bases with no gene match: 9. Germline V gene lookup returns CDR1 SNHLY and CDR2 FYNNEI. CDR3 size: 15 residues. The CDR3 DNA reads TGTGCCGGAACTGAACAGGGGGGCTCCTACAATGAGCAGTTCTTC. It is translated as CAGTEQGGSYNEQFF.

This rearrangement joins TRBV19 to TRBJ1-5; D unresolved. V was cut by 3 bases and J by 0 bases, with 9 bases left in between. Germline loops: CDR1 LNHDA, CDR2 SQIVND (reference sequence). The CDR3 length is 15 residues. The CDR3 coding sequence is TGTGCCAGTAGTATGCGGCGACCTAGCAATCAGCCCCAGCATTTT. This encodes CASSMRRPSNQPQHF.

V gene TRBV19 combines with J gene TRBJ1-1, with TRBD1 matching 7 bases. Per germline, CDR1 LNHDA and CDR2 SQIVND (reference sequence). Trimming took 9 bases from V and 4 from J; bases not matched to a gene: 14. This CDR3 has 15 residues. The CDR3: CASRSQGGSGTEAFF. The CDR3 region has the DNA TGTGCCAGCCGTAGTCAGGGGGGATCGGGCACTGAAGCTTTCTTT.

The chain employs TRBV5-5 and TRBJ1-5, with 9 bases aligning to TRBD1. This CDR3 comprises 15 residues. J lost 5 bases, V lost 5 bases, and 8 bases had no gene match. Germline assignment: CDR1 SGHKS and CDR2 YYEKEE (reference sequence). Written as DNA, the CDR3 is TGTGCCAGCAGTCGGACAGGGGACGGGTATCAGCCCCAGCATTTT. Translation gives CASSRTGDGYQPQHF.

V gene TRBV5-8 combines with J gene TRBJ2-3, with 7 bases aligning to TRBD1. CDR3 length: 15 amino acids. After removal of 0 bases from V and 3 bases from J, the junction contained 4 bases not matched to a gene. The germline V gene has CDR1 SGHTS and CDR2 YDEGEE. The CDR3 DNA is TGTGCCAGCAGCTTGGAACGGGACAGAACAGATACGCAGTATTTT. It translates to CASSLERDRTDTQYF.

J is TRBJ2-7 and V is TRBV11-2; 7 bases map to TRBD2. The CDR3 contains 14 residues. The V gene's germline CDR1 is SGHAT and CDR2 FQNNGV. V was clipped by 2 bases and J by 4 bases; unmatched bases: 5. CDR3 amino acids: CASSLWTRSYEQYF. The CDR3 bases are TGTGCCAGCAGCTTATGGACTAGGAGTTACGAGCAGTACTTC.

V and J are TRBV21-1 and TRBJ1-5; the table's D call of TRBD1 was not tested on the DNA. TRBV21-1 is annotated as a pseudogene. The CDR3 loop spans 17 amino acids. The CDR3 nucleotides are TGTGCCAGCAGCCCCGGCGAACAGGGACATAGCAATCAGCCCCAGCATTTT. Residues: CASSPGEQGHSNQPQHF.